Listed below are T cell receptor beta chains from one sample, sequenced in a study of blood T cell repertoires in COVID-19. Data came from immunoSEQ multiplex PCR; TCRdb stores just in-frame clones and leaves some out. The sample holds about 150,000 clones; 80% to 90% are singletons and the top ten take 15%. Input material: peripheral blood. Receptors were obtained from a woman between 35 and 50 years old with acute or convalescent COVID-19. CDR3s include the opening cysteine and the closing phenylalanine or tryptophan. The order of the fields is CDR3 length, V gene, D gene, J gene, clone size, CDR3 DNA, CDR3 protein. The D gene is left open where the match is weak. Part of the rows lack a size; the others show once, few, many or a class for expanded clones.

11	TRBV30	.	TRBJ2-7	.	TGTGCCTGGACAGGAACCGACGAGCAGTACTTC	CAWTGTDEQYF
16	TRBV7-3	.	TRBJ2-1	.	TGTGCCAGCAGCCGCAAGGGGCCTAGCTCCTACAATGAGCAGTTCTTC	CASSRKGPSSYNEQFF
15	TRBV6-1	.	TRBJ2-2	few	TGTGCCAGCAGTGAAGGGGGAGCGGGCACCGGGGAGCTGTTTTTT	CASSEGGAGTGELFF
14	TRBV20-1	TRBD2	TRBJ2-2	.	TGCAGTGCTAGTTCCAGCGGGGCCACCGGGGAGCTGTTTTTT	CSASSSGATGELFF
14	TRBV4-1	.	TRBJ2-5	.	TGCGCCAGCAGCCACAGCGGGCCTCAAGAGACCCAGTACTTC	CASSHSGPQETQYF
14	TRBV3-1/TRBV3-2	.	TRBJ2-1	.	TGTGCCAGCAGCCAAGCTAGCACCCGCAGTGAGCAGTTCTTC	CASSQASTRSEQFF
15	TRBV28	TRBD1	TRBJ1-5	.	TGTGCCAGCAGAAACCCGGACAGGAGCAATCAGCCCCAGCATTTT	CASRNPDRSNQPQHF
13	TRBV19	.	TRBJ1-2	once	TGTGCCAGTAGCACGTCGGGTTCCTATGGCTACACCTTC	CASSTSGSYGYTF
13	TRBV2	TRBD1	TRBJ2-3	once	TGTGCCAAGGGACAGTCGTTCACAGATACGCAGTATTTT	CAKGQSFTDTQYF
19	TRBV15	TRBD2	TRBJ2-3	once	TGTGCCACCAGCGCGGCTGGGGTGCGGGAGGGCCCCTTCGCAGATACGCAGTATTTT	CATSAAGVREGPFADTQYF
16	TRBV5-4	.	TRBJ1-5	few	TGTGCCAGCAGCCCGGTCCCGGGGGGCAGCAATCAGCCCCAGCATTTT	CASSPVPGGSNQPQHF
18	TRBV29-1	.	TRBJ1-4	.	TGCAGCGCTGGGGATCCTGTCTTGGGGGGGCTGGGTGATGAAAAACTGTTTTTT	CSAGDPVLGGLGDEKLFF
18	TRBV9	.	TRBJ1-6	.	TGTGCCAGCAGCCCGAAGATGGAGGGGAGCTCCTATAATTCACCCCTCCACTTT	CASSPKMEGSSYNSPLHF
17	TRBV4-1	.	TRBJ2-2	.	TGCGCCAGCAGCCAGCCCTTTGGAGGATCGTACACCGGGGAGCTGTTTTTT	CASSQPFGGSYTGELFF
16	TRBV27	.	TRBJ2-7	.	TGTGCCAGCAGTTCTTTTCCAAGGGGCAGAGCTTACGAGCAGTACTTC	CASSSFPRGRAYEQYF
12	TRBV28	TRBD2	TRBJ2-1	.	TGTGCCAGCAGTTCGCTAGCGGATGAGCAGTTCTTC	CASSSLADEQFF
12	TRBV24-1	.	TRBJ2-1	.	TGTGCCACCAGTTCCGTAGGCGGTGAGCAGTTCTTC	CATSSVGGEQFF
13	TRBV28	.	TRBJ1-2	.	TGTGCCAGCAGTTCGGTGGACAGTGCAGGCTACACCTTC	CASSSVDSAGYTF
18	TRBV7-8	.	TRBJ2-3	.	TGTGCCAGCAGCTTAACATTATTACAGGCAATGCGCACAGATACGCAGTATTTT	CASSLTLLQAMRTDTQYF
15	TRBV14	TRBD2	TRBJ2-7	.	TGTGCCAGCAGCCTCCTGGGACTAGCCTCCTACGAGCAGTACTTC	CASSLLGLASYEQYF
16	TRBV28	.	TRBJ2-7	.	TGTGCCAGCAGTTTATGGGGGGGGGCGACCTACGCCGAGCAGTACTTC	CASSLWGGATYAEQYF
16	TRBV19	.	TRBJ2-3	once	TGTGCCAGTAGTATAGGGGCTAGCGCTGTGTTAGATACGCAGTATTTT	CASSIGASAVLDTQYF
13	TRBV5-1	.	TRBJ1-2	.	TGCGCCAGCAGCATCAAGGGGGACTATGGCTACACCTTC	CASSIKGDYGYTF
15	TRBV11-3	TRBD1	TRBJ2-1	.	TGTGCCAGCAGAGAACAGGGGAACCCCTACAATGAGCAGTTCTTC	CASREQGNPYNEQFF
16	TRBV9	.	TRBJ2-1	.	TGTGCCAGCAGCGTAGACCCTAGAGATGCTTTCAATGAGCAGTTCTTC	CASSVDPRDAFNEQFF
14	TRBV28	.	TRBJ2-7	once	TGTGCCAGCAGTTTAGCAGGGCGTTCTCTCGAGCAGTACTTC	CASSLAGRSLEQYF
16	TRBV27	.	TRBJ1-1	.	TGTGCCAGCAGTTCGGATCCGGGGGGCCGGAACACTGAAGCTTTCTTT	CASSSDPGGRNTEAFF
16	TRBV18	TRBD1	TRBJ2-1	.	TGTGCCAGCTCACCACCGAGGGGGCGCACCTACAATGAGCAGTTCTTC	CASSPPRGRTYNEQFF
14	TRBV27	TRBD2	TRBJ2-2	.	TGTGCCAGCAGTTTCGGGACTAGGACCGGGGAGCTGTTTTTT	CASSFGTRTGELFF
13	TRBV5-1	TRBD1	TRBJ2-7	.	TGCGCCAGCACCGGGACAGTAGCCTACGAGCAGTACTTC	CASTGTVAYEQYF
19	TRBV2	.	TRBJ2-7	.	TGTGCCAGCAGTGAACCCAGGAGAGCGACAGGCCGAAGCTCCTACGAGCAGTACTTC	CASSEPRRATGRSSYEQYF
8	TRBV7-6	.	TRBJ1-3	.	TGTGCCAGCAGCTTAGATGCGTTT	CASSLDAF
16	TRBV4-2	TRBD1	TRBJ1-4	.	TGTGCCAGCAGCCAAGGGCGGACAGGTCCCAATGAAAAACTGTTTTTT	CASSQGRTGPNEKLFF
16	TRBV18	.	TRBJ2-7	.	TGTGCCAGCTCGACCAGTGGGACTCTGGACTCCTACGAGCAGTACTTC	CASSTSGTLDSYEQYF
15	TRBV14	TRBD1	TRBJ2-4	.	TGTGCCAGCAGCTGGGGGACAGGGGGAAAAAACATTCAGTACTTC	CASSWGTGGKNIQYF
15	TRBV9	TRBD1	TRBJ1-2	.	TGTGCCAGCAGCGTCCAAACAGGGGGCGCTTATGGCTACACCTTC	CASSVQTGGAYGYTF
15	TRBV2	.	TRBJ1-4	.	TGTGCCAGCAGAACTTCAGGGAGGACTAATGAAAAACTGTTTTTT	CASRTSGRTNEKLFF
14	TRBV11-2	.	TRBJ1-1	.	TGTGCCAGCAGCTACACACGCGGAAACACTGAAGCTTTCTTT	CASSYTRGNTEAFF
14	TRBV2	TRBD2	TRBJ2-3	.	TGTGCCAGCAGTCTGAGCGGGAGTCGGGATACGCAGTATTTT	CASSLSGSRDTQYF
16	TRBV7-9	TRBD1	TRBJ1-4	.	TGTGCCAGCAGCTTAAAAGGGGGCCCAACTAATGAAAAACTGTTTTTT	CASSLKGGPTNEKLFF
13	TRBV27	.	TRBJ2-7	.	TGTGCCAGCGCCTCAACTAGTTCGCACGAGCAGTACTTC	CASASTSSHEQYF
15	TRBV11-2	.	TRBJ2-3	.	TGTGCCAGCAGTTATCCGCCGGGAGGCACAGATACGCAGTATTTT	CASSYPPGGTDTQYF
19	TRBV11-2	.	TRBJ2-7	.	TGTGCCAGCAGCTTAAGCCACACGCCCCAGGGGTGGGAGTGGTACGAGCAGTACTTC	CASSLSHTPQGWEWYEQYF
14	TRBV5-1	TRBD1	TRBJ1-1	once	TGCGCCAGCTCCGGGACAGGGCCAGAGGGTAGAGCTTTCTTT	CASSGTGPEGRAFF
16	TRBV28	TRBD2	TRBJ2-7	.	TGTGCCAGCAGTTGGACTAGCGGGGGTTTCTCCTACGAGCAGTACTTC	CASSWTSGGFSYEQYF